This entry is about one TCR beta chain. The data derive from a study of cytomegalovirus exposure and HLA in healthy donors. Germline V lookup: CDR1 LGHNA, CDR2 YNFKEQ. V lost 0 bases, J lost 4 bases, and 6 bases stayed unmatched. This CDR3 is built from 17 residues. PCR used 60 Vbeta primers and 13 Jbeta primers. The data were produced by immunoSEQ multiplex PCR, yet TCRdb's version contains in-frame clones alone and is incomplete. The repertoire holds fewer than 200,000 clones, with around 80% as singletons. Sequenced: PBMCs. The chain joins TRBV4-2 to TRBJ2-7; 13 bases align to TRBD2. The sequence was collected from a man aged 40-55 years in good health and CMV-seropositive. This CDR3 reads CASSQEKGTSGVYEQYF. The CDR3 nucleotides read TGTGCCAGCAGCCAAGAAAAGGGGACTAGCGGGGTTTACGAGCAGTACTTC.